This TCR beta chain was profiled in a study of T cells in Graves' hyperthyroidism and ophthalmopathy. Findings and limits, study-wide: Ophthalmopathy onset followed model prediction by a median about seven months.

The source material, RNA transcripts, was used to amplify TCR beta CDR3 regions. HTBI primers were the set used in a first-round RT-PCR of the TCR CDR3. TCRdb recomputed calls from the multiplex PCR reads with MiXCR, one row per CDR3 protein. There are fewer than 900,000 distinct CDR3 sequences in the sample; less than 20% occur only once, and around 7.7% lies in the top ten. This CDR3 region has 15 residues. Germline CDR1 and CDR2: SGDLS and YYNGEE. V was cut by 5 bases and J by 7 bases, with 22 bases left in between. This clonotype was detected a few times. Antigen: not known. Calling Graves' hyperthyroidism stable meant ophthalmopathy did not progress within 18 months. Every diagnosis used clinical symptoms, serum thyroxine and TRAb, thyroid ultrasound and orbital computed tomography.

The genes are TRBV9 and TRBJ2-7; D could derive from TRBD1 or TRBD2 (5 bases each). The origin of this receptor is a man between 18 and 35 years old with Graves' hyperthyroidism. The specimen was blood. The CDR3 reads CASSLNLRGWGEQYF. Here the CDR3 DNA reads TGTGCCAGCAGTCTCAACCTGCGAGGATGGGGGGAGCAGTACTTC.